This entry features one T cell receptor beta chain sequence. The data stem from a study of T cells in Graves' hyperthyroidism and ophthalmopathy. It was considered stable Graves' hyperthyroidism when ophthalmopathy did not progress within 18 months. Used for diagnoses were clinical symptoms, serum thyroxine and TRAb, thyroid ultrasound and orbital computed tomography. RNA transcripts served as the template for amplifying TCR beta CDR3 regions. The HTBI primer set drove a first-round RT-PCR of the TCR CDR3. TCRdb re-derived calls from the multiplex PCR reads in MiXCR, one entry per CDR3 protein. The sample yields approximately 500,000 distinct CDR3 sequences, around 42% seen once. The sequencing input was peripheral blood or thyroid tissue (not recorded which). This receptor was taken from a woman younger than 35 with Graves' hyperthyroidism.

The CDR3 reads CASSSISGRANVLTF. In nucleotides, the CDR3 is TGTGCCAGCAGTTCCATTAGCGGGAGGGCCAACGTCCTGACTTTC. The V call is TRBV7-6, the J call TRBJ2-6; 8 bases are shared with TRBD2. Trimming cost V 6 bases and J 5 bases; bases outside gene matches: 6. CDR3 length: 15 residues. Per germline, CDR1 SGHVS and CDR2 FNYEAQ.